This T cell receptor beta chain was retrieved from a study of vaccination effects on CD4 cells after COVID-19. For the study at large: The vaccine given was either BNT162b2 or mRNA-1273, in two doses.

Points from the study as a whole: Whether induced by infection or by vaccine, clones showed marked clonal contraction late after vaccination. Cross-reactivity with common cold coronaviruses was shown by only 1 of 255 vaccine-induced clones in healthy vaccinees.

Remarks on this clone: The target antigen is unknown.

J gave up 7 bases and V 4 bases, and 6 bases lay outside the gene matches. The CDR3 consists of 15 residues. Germline assignment: CDR1 MNHEY and CDR2 SVGAGI. Viral peptide pool expansion of antigen-specific CD4+ T cells preceded sequencing in the ViraFEST assay. When around nine days of culture had elapsed, CD4+ T cells were isolated. Vaccinated participants had no history of SARS-CoV-2 infection and tested negative for nucleocapsid antibodies. Half-medium exchanges with IL-2 medium took place on days 3 and 7. Here immunoSEQ multiplex PCR was the method, and the copy in TCRdb shows in-frame clones only, minus some. The table has tens of thousands of clones, approximately 80% seen once.

The sequencing here drew on CD4+ T cells from PBMCs cultured with HCoV-NL63 spike peptides, taken before COVID-19 vaccination. This TCR came from a human donor who received a COVID-19 vaccine. The chain links TRBV6-5 to TRBJ2-1; TRBD2 agrees at 11 bases. For the CDR3, the DNA is TGTGCCAGCAGTTTAGCGGGGGGGCCTGAAAATGAGCAGTTCTTC. Its protein is CASSLAGGPENEQFF.